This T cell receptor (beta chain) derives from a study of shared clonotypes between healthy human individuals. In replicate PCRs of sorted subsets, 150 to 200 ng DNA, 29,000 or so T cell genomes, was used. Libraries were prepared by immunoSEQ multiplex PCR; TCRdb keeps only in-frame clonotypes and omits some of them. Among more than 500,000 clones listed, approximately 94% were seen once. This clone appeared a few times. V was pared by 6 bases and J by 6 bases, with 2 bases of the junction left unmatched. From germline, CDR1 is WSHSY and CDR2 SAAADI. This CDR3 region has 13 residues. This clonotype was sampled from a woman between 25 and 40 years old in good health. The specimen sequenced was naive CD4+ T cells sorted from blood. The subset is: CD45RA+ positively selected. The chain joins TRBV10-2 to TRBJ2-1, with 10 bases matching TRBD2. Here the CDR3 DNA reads TGCGCCAGCAGGCTAGCGGGAGTCAATGAGCAGTTCTTC. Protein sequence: CASRLAGVNEQFF.